This T cell receptor (beta chain) is from a study of T cell changes during pregnancy in multiple sclerosis. V gave up 3 bases and J gave up 5 bases, with 4 bases separating them. In germline, CDR1 is MDHEN, CDR2 SYDVKM. The CDR3 extends over 11 amino acids. Sequencing was performed with immunoSEQ multiplex PCR; in TCRdb, only in-frame clones are kept and a portion is missing. Seen here are about 24,000 clones, more than 75% observed once, and the top ten hold more than 7.5%. The input for sequencing was CD8+ T cells from peripheral blood mononuclear cells, taken in the third trimester of pregnancy. The source is a female donor in good health, enrolled as a control in a pregnancy study. The chain links TRBV28 to TRBJ2-5; no clear D. CDR3 coding DNA: TGTGCCAGCAGTTTTTCTGAGACCCAGTACTTC. As protein: CASSFSETQYF.